This T cell receptor beta chain was sequenced in a study of Graves' ophthalmopathy and Graves' hyperthyroidism. This CDR3 has 14 residues. The J segment lost 3 bases and the V segment lost 2 bases, leaving 1 base of the junction unmatched. CDR1 is MDHEN, CDR2 SYDVKM, per germline. Donors with ophthalmopathy: moderate-to-severe activity, CAS ≥3, NOSPECS ≥4, duration under 3 months. Patients with other autoimmune diseases, uncontrolled infections, pregnancy or lactation were excluded. The authors used Ficoll-Paque density gradient centrifugation to separate PBMCs. The input was approximately 10 ml of fresh peripheral blood. Broader study findings: Thyroid clonotypes that were expanded above 0.001 frequency mostly also appeared in blood.

This clonotype was seen only a few times. The antigen is undetermined. TCR beta CDR3 regions were amplified from RNA transcripts. HTBI-primed RT-PCR formed the first round, and a multiplex PCR formed the second. Each CDR3 protein is one row after TCRdb ran MiXCR on the multiplex PCR reads. The repertoire holds around 340,000 distinct CDR3 sequences, with 15% to 20% as singletons. The chain couples TRBV28 to TRBJ2-7; 10 bases agree with TRBD2. Sequencing was carried out using peripheral blood. The clonotype was recovered from an adult man with Graves' ophthalmopathy. The CDR3 bases are TGTGCCAGCAGTTTAAGCGGGAGGGTCTACGAGCAGTACTTC. Translated: CASSLSGRVYEQYF.